These T cell receptor beta chains were read from a single sample in a study of early T cells in non-severe SARS-CoV-2 infection. TCRdb re-called the 5' RACE reads through MiXCR, storing one row per CDR3 protein. The data hold about 48,000 distinct CDR3 sequences, with around 7.7% observed a single time. The specimen was whole blood. The receptors derive from an adult who was a healthcare worker with PCR-confirmed SARS-CoV-2 infection or an uninfected control (not recorded which). Each CDR3 is given with its conserved first and last residue.

V	length	J	CDR3
TRBV12-3/TRBV12-4	15	TRBJ1-5	CASSPRDRTYQPQHF
TRBV19	17	TRBJ2-1	CASSRGSRDRGYNEQFF
TRBV5-6	15	TRBJ2-3	CASSFAGMGGDTQYF
TRBV6-1	15	TRBJ1-5	CAGGTLPTLNQPQHF
TRBV7-9	15	TRBJ1-1	CASSQRQGRDTEAFF
TRBV12-3/TRBV12-4	14	TRBJ2-7	CASRAGTGSYEQYF
TRBV20-1	15	TRBJ2-3	CSAKSGGVYTDTQYF
TRBV14	14	TRBJ1-1	CASSQWGLNTEAFF
TRBV28	14	TRBJ1-6	CASAGRHYNSPLHF
TRBV27	14	TRBJ2-2	CASSKQRNTGELFF
TRBV24-1	16	TRBJ2-1	CATSDLRAGAYNEQFF
TRBV3-1	17	TRBJ2-1	CASSQGFKLAGVNEQFF
TRBV7-9	15	TRBJ1-1	CASSLARTVNTEAFF
TRBV7-9	17	TRBJ2-6	CASSEDTDGFGANVLTF
TRBV28	15	TRBJ2-6	CASSLVGSGANVLTF
TRBV11-2	16	TRBJ2-3	CASSFRTSGGTDTQYF
TRBV11-2	13	TRBJ2-2	CASSSIRGGELFF
TRBV7-2	16	TRBJ2-3	CASSLARGRSTDTQYF
TRBV7-8	15	TRBJ2-3	CASSSWTSTTDTQYF
TRBV9	16	TRBJ2-7	CASSVGPGQGSYEQYF
TRBV5-1	13	TRBJ1-1	CASSLTRNTEAFF
TRBV5-8	13	TRBJ2-3	CASSGRGTDTQYF
TRBV11-2	12	TRBJ1-6	CASSLDITPLHF
TRBV14	13	TRBJ2-1	CASSQRTRNEQFF
TRBV5-6	16	TRBJ2-2	CASSSPGTGNTGELFF
TRBV28	13	TRBJ1-2	CASRTPWNYGYTF
TRBV12-3/TRBV12-4	13	TRBJ2-1	CASHRATYNEQFF
TRBV6-5	13	TRBJ2-1	CASSYSLSGYKFF
TRBV12-3/TRBV12-4	13	TRBJ1-1	CASSGNLNTEAFF
TRBV2	13	TRBJ2-3	CASLQEQTDTQYF
TRBV7-9	13	TRBJ2-3	CASSLDPADTQYF
TRBV28	16	TRBJ1-5	CASSPTDRGSNQPQHF
TRBV5-1	15	TRBJ2-3	CASSFRGGGGDTQYF
TRBV7-8	14	TRBJ2-1	CASSRIGSYNEQFF
TRBV25-1	16	TRBJ2-2	CASSGPARQSAGELFF
TRBV5-1	11	TRBJ2-1	CASSLAYEQFF
TRBV12-3/TRBV12-4	13	TRBJ2-5	CASSLGLLKTQYF
TRBV20-1	12	TRBJ2-2	CSFWGDTGELFF
TRBV12-5	12	TRBJ2-1	CASGLPGGEQFF
TRBV9	14	TRBJ1-2	CASSVALDRYGYTF
TRBV12-3/TRBV12-4	13	TRBJ2-3	CASSLGFPDTQYF
TRBV20-1	16	TRBJ2-2	CSARDHGQGATGELFF
TRBV29-1	15	TRBJ2-2	CSVAVAGDLTGELFF
TRBV4-3	15	TRBJ2-7	CASSPSLGALYEQYF